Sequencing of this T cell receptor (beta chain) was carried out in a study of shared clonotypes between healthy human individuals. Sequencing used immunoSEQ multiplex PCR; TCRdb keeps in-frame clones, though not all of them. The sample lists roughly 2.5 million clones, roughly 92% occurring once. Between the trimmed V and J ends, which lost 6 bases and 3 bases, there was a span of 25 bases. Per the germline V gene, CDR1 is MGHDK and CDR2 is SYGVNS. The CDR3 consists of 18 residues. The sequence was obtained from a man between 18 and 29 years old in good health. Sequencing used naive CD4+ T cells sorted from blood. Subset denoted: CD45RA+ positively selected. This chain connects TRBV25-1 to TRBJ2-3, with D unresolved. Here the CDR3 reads CASSPRAGPLKSTDTQYF. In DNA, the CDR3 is TGTGCCAGCAGCCCCCGGGCCGGGCCCCTCAAGTCTACAGATACGCAGTATTTT.